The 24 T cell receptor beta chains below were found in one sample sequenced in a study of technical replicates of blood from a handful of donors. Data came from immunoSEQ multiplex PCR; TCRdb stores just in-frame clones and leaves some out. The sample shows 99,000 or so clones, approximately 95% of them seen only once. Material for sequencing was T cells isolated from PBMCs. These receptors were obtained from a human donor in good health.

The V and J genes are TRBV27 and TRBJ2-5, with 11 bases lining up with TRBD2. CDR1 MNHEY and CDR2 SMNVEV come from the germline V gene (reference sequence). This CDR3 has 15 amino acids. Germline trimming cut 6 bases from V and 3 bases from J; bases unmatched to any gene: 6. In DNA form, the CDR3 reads TGTGCCAGCAGCCCCGGGACTAGCGGTGAAGAGACCCAGTACTTC. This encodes CASSPGTSGEETQYF.

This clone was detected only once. Here the CDR3 reads CASSSSTGITEAFF. The CDR3 DNA is TGTGCCAGCAGTTCCTCGACAGGAATTACAGAAGCTTTCTTT. V gene TRBV27 combines with J gene TRBJ1-1, with D perhaps TRBD1 (6 bases). Germline V gene lookup returns CDR1 MNHEY and CDR2 SMNVEV (reference sequence). The CDR3 has 14 amino acids. V shed 4 bases and J shed 8 bases, with 17 bases lying between them.

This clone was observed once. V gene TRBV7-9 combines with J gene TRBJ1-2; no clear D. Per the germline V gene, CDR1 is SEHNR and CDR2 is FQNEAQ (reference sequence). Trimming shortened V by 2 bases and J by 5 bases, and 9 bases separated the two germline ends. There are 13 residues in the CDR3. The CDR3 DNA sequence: TGTGCCAGCAGCTTAAGTCCGGGATATGGCTACACCTTC. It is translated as CASSLSPGYGYTF.

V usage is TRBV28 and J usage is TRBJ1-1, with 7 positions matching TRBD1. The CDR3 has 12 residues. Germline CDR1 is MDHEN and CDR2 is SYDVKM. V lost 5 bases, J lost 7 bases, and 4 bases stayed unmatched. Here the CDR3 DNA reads TGTGCCAGCAGTCGACAGGGAGTTGAAGCTTTCTTT. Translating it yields CASSRQGVEAFF.

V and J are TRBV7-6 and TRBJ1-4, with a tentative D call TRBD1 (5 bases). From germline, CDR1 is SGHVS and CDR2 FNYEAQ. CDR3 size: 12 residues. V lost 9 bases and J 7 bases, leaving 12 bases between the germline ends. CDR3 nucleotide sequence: TGTGCCAGAAGGGGATTATCTGAAAAACTGTTTTTT. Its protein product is CARRGLSEKLFF.

Here the CDR3 DNA reads TGCGCCAGCAGCCAAGTCATCACAGGGGTAAATGAAAAACTGTTTTTT. Translating gives CASSQVITGVNEKLFF. The V and J genes are TRBV4-1 and TRBJ1-4, with 7 nucleotides matching TRBD1. Germline V gene data show CDR1 as MGHRA and CDR2 as YSYEKL. Losses at the gene ends were 1 base for V and 5 bases for J; bases not matched to a gene: 7. The CDR3 runs to 16 residues.

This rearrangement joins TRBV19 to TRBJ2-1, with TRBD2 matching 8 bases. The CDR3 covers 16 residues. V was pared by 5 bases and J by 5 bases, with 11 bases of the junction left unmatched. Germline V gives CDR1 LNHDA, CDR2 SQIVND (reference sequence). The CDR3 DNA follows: TGTGCCAGTAGTGCCCGGGGGGGGCTTCCGAACAATGAGCAGTTCTTC. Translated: CASSARGGLPNNEQFF. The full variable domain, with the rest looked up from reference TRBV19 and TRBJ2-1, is DGGITQSPKYLFRKEGQNVTLSCEQNLNHDAMYWYRQDPGQGLRLIYYSQIVNDFQKGDIAEGYSVSREKKESFPLTVTSAQKNPTAFYLCASSARGGLPNNEQFFGPGTRLTVL.

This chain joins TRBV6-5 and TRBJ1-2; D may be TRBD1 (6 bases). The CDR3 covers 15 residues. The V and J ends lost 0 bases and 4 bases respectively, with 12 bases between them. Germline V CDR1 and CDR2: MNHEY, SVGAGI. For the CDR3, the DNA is TGTGCCAGCAGTTACTCTGACAGGTTGGCCTATGGCTACACCTTC. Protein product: CASSYSDRLAYGYTF.

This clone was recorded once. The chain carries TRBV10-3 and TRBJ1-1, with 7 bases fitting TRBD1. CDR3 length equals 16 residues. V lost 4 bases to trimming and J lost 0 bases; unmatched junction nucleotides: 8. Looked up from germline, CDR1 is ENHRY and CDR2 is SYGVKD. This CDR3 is CAISGDRGGMNTEAFF. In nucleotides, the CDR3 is TGTGCCATCAGTGGGGACAGAGGGGGCATGAACACTGAAGCTTTCTTT.

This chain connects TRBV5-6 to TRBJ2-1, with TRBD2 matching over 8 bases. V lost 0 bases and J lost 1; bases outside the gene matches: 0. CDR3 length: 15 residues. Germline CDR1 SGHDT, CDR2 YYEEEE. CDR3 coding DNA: TGTGCCAGCAGCTTGGAGCGGGGGTCCTACAATGAGCAGTTCTTC. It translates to CASSLERGSYNEQFF.

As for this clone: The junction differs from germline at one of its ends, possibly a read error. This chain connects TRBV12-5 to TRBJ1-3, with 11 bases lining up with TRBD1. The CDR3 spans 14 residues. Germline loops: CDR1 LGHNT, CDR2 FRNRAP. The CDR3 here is CASGLATDGQGAHF. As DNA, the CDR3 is TGTGCTAGTGGTTTGGCCACGGACGGACAGGGGGCCCATTTT. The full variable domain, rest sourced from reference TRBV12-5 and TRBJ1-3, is DARVTQTPRHKVTEMGQEVTMRCQPILGHNTVFWYRQTMMQGLELLAYFRNRAPLDDSGMPKDRFSAEMPDATLATLKIQPSEPRDSAVYFCASGLATDGQGAHFGEGSWLTVV.

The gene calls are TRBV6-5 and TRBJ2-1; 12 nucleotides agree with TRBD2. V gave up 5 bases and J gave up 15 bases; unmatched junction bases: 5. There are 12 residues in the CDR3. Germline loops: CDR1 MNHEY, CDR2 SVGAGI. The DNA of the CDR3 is TGTGCCAGCAGTAGACTAGCGGGAGTCCCGTTCTTC. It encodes CASSRLAGVPFF.

The CDR3 here is CASSVWPPGGHLSGNTIYF. The CDR3 DNA is TGTGCCAGCAGCGTATGGCCCCCGGGAGGACACCTCTCTGGAAACACCATATATTTT. The V call is TRBV9, the J call TRBJ1-3; weak D call: TRBD1 (5 bases). Germline V gene data show CDR1 as SGDLS and CDR2 as YYNGEE. Trimming took off 1 base at V and 0 bases at J, with 20 bases between the two ends. The CDR3 spans 19 residues.

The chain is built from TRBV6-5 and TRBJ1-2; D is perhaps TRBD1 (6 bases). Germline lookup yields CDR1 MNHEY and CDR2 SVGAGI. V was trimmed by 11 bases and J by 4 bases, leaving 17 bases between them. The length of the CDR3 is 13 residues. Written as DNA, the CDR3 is TGTGCCTGCACATCAGGGGCCGTCTATGGCTACACCTTC. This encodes CACTSGAVYGYTF.

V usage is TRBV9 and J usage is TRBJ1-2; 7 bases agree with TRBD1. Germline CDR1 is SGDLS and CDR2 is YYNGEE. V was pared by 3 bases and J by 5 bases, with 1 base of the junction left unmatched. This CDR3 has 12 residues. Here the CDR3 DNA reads TGTGCCAGCAGCGCGGGACAGTATGGCTACACCTTC. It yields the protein CASSAGQYGYTF.

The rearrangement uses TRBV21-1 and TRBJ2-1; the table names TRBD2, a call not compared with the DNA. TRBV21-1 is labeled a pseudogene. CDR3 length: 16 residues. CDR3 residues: CASSKRIGLRRVEQFF. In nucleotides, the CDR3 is TGTGCCAGCAGCAAAAGAATCGGGCTTCGGAGGGTTGAGCAGTTCTTC.

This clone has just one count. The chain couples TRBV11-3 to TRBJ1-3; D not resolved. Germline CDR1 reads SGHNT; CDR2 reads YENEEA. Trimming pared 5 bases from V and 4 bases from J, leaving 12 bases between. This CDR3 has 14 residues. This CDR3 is CASSARYSGNTIYF. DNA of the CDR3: TGTGCCAGCAGCGCGAGATACAGCGGAAACACCATATATTTT. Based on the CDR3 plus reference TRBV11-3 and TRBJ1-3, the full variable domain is EAGVVQSPRYKIIEKKQPVAFWCNPISGHNTLYWYLQNLGQGPELLIRYENEEAVDDSQLPKDRFSAERLKGVDSTLKIQPAELGDSAVYLCASSARYSGNTIYFGEGSWLTVV.

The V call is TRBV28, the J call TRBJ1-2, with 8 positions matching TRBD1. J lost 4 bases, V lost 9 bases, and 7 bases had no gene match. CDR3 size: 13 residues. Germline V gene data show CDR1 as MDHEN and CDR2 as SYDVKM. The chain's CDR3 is CASARQGSYGYTF. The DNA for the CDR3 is TGTGCCAGTGCCCGACAGGGGTCCTATGGCTACACCTTC.

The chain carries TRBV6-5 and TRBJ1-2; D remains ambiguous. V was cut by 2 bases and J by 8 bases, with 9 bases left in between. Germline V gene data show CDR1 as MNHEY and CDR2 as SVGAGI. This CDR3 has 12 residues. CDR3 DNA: TGTGCCAGCAGTTACCGGACGGGGGGCTACACCTTC. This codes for CASSYRTGGYTF.

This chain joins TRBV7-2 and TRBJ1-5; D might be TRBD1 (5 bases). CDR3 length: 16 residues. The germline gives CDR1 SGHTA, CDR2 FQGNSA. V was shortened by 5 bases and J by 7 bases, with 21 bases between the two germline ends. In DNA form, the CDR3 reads TGTGCCAGCAGCAAAACGGGGCGGCGGAGGGAGCAGCCCCAGCATTTT. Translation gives CASSKTGRRREQPQHF.

CDR3 DNA sequence: TGTGCCAGCAGCTCGGGGGTTCGGTACGAGCAGTACTTC. Amino acids: CASSSGVRYEQYF. J is TRBJ2-7 and V is TRBV11-2; a possible D gene is TRBD2 (6 bases). Germline-derived CDR1 and CDR2 are SGHAT and FQNNGV. CDR3 length: 13 residues. V lost 4 bases and J lost 4, with 11 bases in between.

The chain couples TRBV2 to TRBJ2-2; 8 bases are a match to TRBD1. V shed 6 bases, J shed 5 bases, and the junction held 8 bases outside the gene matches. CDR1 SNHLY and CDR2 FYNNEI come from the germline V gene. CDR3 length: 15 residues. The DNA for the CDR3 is TGTGCCAGCAGGGATACAGGGGGTCTGACCGGGGAGCTGTTTTTT. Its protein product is CASRDTGGLTGELFF.

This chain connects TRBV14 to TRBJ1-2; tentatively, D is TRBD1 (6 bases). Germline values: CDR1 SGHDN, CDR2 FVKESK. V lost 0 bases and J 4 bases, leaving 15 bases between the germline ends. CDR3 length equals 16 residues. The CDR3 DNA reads TGTGCCAGCAGCCAAGATATGACAGGATTTGCCTATGGCTACACCTTC. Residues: CASSQDMTGFAYGYTF.

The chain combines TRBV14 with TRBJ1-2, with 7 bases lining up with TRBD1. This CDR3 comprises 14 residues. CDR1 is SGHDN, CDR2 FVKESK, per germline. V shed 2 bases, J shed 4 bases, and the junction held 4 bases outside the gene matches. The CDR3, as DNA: TGTGCCAGCAGCCAAAAGACAGGGCGCTATGGCTACACCTTC. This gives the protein CASSQKTGRYGYTF. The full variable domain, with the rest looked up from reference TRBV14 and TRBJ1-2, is EAGVTQFPSHSVIEKGQTVTLRCDPISGHDNLYWYRRVMGKEIKFLLHFVKESKQDESGMPNNRFLAERTGGTYSTLKVQPAELEDSGVYFCASSQKTGRYGYTFGSGTRLTVV.